This TCR beta chain comes out of a study of identical twins (dated by TCRdb to 2015 to 2016). For context, the study as a whole: To test whether fetal clonotypes persist, the study used deep sequencing on TCR alpha and beta repertoires from monozygotic twins, unrelated adults of various ages, and cord blood. To rule out contamination, the twin experiments were replicated at different times with different library preparation protocols.

The library was made by 5' RACE. Sequencing used an Illumina HiSeq 2000. A universal primer binding site was added through template switching, and the final cDNA carried a unique molecular identifier so that TCR cDNA molecules could be counted accurately. Specific primers in the conserved constant-segment region were used to synthesize first-strand cDNA for TCR alpha and beta chains. To control for contamination, every cDNA library carried two barcodes: a SMART-Mk sample barcode plus Illumina barcodes. Two successive PCR steps introduced TruSeq adapter sequences along with Illumina sample barcodes. The Illumina HiSeq platform was used with custom primers to sequence TCR alpha and beta cDNA libraries. As for the authors' bioinformatics: MiGEC processed the raw reads to extract unique molecular identifiers, while MiXCR was used to determine the CDR3 positions. Recombination models were inferred per individual with the repgenHMM and IGoR tools using an EM algorithm. The tcR package in R was used for shared clonotype analysis, with sharing normalized by the product of cloneset sizes. To study raw recombination without the effects of thymic and clonal selection, out-of-frame nonproductive sequences were analyzed. TCRdb ran its own pipeline on the public reads, namely fastp trimming at Q25 and MiXCR clone calling, and kept in-frame beta chains. Entries are consolidated by CDR3 protein sequence, retaining the most common genes and DNA. TCRdb's processing, not the study's, gives the V and J calls here. The sample records about 240,000 distinct CDR3 sequences, about 11% of which are singletons. Jointly, the top ten make up 9% to 10% of the sample.

Reading the germline V gene gives CDR1 SGHAT and CDR2 FQNNGV. The CDR3 runs 16 amino acids, cysteine and phenylalanine included. Solely the CDR3 DNA is kept, with 48 bases framed from the first base. The V end loses 5 bases and the J end loses 0 bases, and a stretch of 17 bases separates them. The sample holds many counts of this clonotype. Its antigen has not been determined. Per-nucleotide qualities are absent, and no much larger clonotype sits a single base away. Every donor was a healthy Caucasian. Miltenyi CD45RO+ enrichment and human naive T-cell isolation kits were used to isolate memory (CD45RO+) and naive T cells from PBMC. The paper's findings and limits, for the study overall: Because the same donors could not be followed over many years, the conclusions depended on cross-sectional statistical analysis. Fewer insertions were carried by abundant cord blood beta clonotypes, a similar but weaker trend appeared in young adult naive repertoires, and no such trend appeared in memory repertoires. Compared with coincidental sharing between unrelated individuals, an excess of low generation-probability sequences was observed among out-of-frame TCR alpha sequences shared between twins. Invariant T cells such as MAIT and iNKT could partly confound zero-insertion analyses, although diverse VJ usage argued against such confounding for most clonotypes. In beta out-of-frame sequences, excess twin sharing was weaker, because having fewer shared sequences lowered the signal-to-noise ratio. In monozygotic twins, out-of-frame TCR alpha sharing was systematically underestimated by recombination models, although the models agreed with sharing between unrelated individuals.

The TCR comes from a man aged 45-65 years in good health. The specimen sequenced was memory T cells sorted from blood. The intended sense of this specimen's cell subset or site label: CD45RO+ enriched T cells. The chain is encoded by TRBV11-2 joined to TRBJ2-7; the D gene may be TRBD1 or TRBD2, since each aligns over 5 bases. The CDR3 region has the sequence CASSRLRGRSSYEQYF. The DNA reads as follows: TGTGCCAGCAGCCGACTACGGGGCAGGAGCTCCTACGAGCAGTACTTC.